The clone carrying this T cell receptor beta chain showed up many times. Its antigen is undetermined. This sample is drawn from a study of blood T cells in healthy people across ages. It was with a sample-barcoded 5' primer and a J-beta primer mix that a second PCR of roughly 6 to 11 cycles was run. Using its own MiXCR run on the 5' RACE reads, TCRdb lists one record per CDR3 protein. The table shows 500,000 to 550,000 distinct CDR3 sequences, with 24% occurring only once. Whole-study results and caveats: More naive CD4+ cells and higher diversity marked long-lived donors relative to aged donors.

These same records also appear under a second study, on T cells of mothers and their children. That report adds: Thymic selection molds TCR recombination products alike in related and unrelated pairs. Related mother-child pairs shared marginally more repertoire than unrelated pairs, though not significantly.

The clonotype was recovered from a boy aged 10-17 years in good health. The specimen was blood.

This chain's CDR3 is CATSRGGGYEQYF. CDR3 DNA: TGTGCCACCAGCCGAGGGGGTGGCTACGAGCAGTACTTC. This sequence joins TRBV24-1 and TRBJ2-7; D is perhaps TRBD1 (6 bases). This CDR3 spans 13 amino acids. V lost 7 bases and J lost 3, with 12 bases in between. CDR1 is KGHDR and CDR2 is SFDVKD in the germline V gene.